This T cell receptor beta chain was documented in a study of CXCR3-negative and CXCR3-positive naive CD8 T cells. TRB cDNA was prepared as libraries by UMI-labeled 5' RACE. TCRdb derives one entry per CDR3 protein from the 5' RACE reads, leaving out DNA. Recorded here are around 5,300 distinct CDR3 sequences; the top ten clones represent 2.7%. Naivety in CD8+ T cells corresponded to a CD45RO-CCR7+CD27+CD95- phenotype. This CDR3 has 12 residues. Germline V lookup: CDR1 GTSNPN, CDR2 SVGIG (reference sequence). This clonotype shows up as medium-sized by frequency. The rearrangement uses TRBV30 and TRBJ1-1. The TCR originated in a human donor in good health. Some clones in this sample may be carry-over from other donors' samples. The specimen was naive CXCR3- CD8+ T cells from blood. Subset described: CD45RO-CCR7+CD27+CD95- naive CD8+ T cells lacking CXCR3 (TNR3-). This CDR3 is CAWSEGRLEAFF.